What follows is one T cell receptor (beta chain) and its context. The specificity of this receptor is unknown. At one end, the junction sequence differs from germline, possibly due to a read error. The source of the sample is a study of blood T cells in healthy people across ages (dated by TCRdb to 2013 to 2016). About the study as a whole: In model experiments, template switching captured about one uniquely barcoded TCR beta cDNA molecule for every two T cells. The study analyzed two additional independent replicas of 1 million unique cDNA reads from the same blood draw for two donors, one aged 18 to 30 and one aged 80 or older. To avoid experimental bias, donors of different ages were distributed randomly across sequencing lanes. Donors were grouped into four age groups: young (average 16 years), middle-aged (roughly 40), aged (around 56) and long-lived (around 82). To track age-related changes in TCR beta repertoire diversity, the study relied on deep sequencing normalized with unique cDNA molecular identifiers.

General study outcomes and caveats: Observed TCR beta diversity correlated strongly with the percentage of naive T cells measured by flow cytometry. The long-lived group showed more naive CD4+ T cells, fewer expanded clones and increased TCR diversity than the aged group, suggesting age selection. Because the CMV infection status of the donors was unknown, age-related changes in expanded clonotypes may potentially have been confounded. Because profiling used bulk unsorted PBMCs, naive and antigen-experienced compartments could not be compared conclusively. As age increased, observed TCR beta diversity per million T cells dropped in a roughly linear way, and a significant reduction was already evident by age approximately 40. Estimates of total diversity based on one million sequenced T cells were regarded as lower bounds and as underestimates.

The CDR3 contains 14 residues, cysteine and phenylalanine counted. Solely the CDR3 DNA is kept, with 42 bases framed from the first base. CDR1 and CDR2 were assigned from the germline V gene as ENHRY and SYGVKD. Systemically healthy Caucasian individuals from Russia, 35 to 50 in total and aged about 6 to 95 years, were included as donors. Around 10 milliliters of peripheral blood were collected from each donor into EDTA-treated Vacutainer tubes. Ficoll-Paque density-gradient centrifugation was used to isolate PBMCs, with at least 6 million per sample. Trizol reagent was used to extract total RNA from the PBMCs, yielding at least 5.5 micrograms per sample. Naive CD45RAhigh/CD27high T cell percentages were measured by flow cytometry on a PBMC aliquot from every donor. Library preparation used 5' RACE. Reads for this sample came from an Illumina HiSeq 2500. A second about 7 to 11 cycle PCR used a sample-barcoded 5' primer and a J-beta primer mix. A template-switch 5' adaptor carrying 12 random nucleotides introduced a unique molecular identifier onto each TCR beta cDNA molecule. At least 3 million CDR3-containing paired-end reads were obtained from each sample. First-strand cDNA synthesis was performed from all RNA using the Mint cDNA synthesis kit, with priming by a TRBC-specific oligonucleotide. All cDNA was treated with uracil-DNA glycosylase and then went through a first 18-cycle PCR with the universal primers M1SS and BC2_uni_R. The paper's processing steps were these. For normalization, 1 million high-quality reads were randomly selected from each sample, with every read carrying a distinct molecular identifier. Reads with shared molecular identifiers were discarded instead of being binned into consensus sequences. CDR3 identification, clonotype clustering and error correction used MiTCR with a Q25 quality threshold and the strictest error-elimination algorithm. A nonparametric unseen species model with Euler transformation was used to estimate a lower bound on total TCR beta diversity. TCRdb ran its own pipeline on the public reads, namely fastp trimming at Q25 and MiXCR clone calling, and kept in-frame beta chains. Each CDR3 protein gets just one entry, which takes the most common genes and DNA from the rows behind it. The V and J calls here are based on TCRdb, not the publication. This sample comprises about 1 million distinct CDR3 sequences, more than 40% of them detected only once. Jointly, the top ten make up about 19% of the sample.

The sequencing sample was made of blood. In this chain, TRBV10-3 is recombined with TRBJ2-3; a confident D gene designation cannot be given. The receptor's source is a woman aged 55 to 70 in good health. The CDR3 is CATSGEKVTDTQYF. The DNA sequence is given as TGTGCCACCAGTGGAGAGAAAGTCACAGATACGCAGTATTTT.